This passage covers 32 T cell receptor beta chains from one sample sequenced in a study of T cell responses to AZD1222 COVID-19 vaccine. The assay was immunoSEQ multiplex PCR, and TCRdb's table has in-frame clones only and misses some. The repertoire has 95,000 to 150,000 clones, roughly nine tenths of them found once; the top ten carry around 1.7%. Sequenced here: peripheral blood, sampled on day 0 of AZD1222 vaccination. The receptors were gathered from an adult in good health.

The J gene is TRBJ2-3, the V gene TRBV18, with D uncertain. V gave up 5 bases and J gave up 5 bases, with 8 bases separating them. CDR3 length: 12 residues. The germline CDR1 and CDR2 sequences are KGHSH and LQKENI. DNA of the CDR3: TGTGCCAGCTCAGCCTCCGGAGATACGCAGTATTTT. Amino acid sequence: CASSASGDTQYF. The full variable domain, in which reference TRBV18 and TRBJ2-3 provide the parts outside the CDR3, is NAGVMQNPRHLVRRRGQEARLRCSPMKGHSHVYWYRQLPEEGLKFMVYLQKENIIDESGMPKERFSAEFPKEGPSILRIQQVVRGDSAAYFCASSASGDTQYFGPGTRLTVL.

The J gene is TRBJ2-6, the V gene TRBV18; a weak D match, TRBD1 (5 bases). The CDR3 is made up of 18 amino acids. Germline CDR1 is KGHSH and CDR2 is LQKENI. Trimming cost V 4 bases and J 3 bases, with 19 bases left between them. CDR3 sequence (DNA): TGTGCCAGCTCACTCCGCACACCCGTAGGGGTTGGGGCCAACGTCCTGACTTTC. It translates to CASSLRTPVGVGANVLTF.

The J gene is TRBJ2-3, the V gene TRBV7-9; 11 bases align to TRBD2. Germline lookup yields CDR1 SEHNR and CDR2 FQNEAQ (reference sequence). The CDR3 is 16 residues long. Trimming at V came to 0 bases and at J to 2 bases, leaving 1 base not matched to a gene. This CDR3 reads CASSLATSGDTDTQYF. The CDR3 DNA reads as TGTGCCAGCAGCTTAGCGACTAGCGGGGACACAGATACGCAGTATTTT. The full variable domain, rest sourced from reference TRBV7-9 and TRBJ2-3, is DTGVSQNPRHKITKRGQNVTFRCDPISEHNRLYWYRQTLGQGPEFLTYFQNEAQLEKSRLLSDRFSAERPKGSFSTLEIQRTEQGDSAMYLCASSLATSGDTDTQYFGPGTRLTVL.

The rearrangement joins TRBV2 to TRBJ1-2; D uncertain. V gave up 6 bases and J gave up 6 bases, with 11 bases separating them. The CDR3 is 12 amino acids. Germline values: CDR1 SNHLY, CDR2 FYNNEI. The DNA for the CDR3 is TGTGCCAGCAGCCCGGATTTGGATGGCTACACCTTC. This codes for CASSPDLDGYTF.

The chain employs TRBV18 and TRBJ1-1; a weak D match, TRBD1 (5 bases). The CDR3 has 15 amino acids. The V end lost 3 bases, the J end lost 1 base, and 12 bases lay between the germline ends. Germline-derived CDR1 and CDR2 are KGHSH and LQKENI. The DNA for the CDR3 is TGTGCCAGCTCACCTCCGATCGGGGCGAACACTGAAGCTTTCTTT. Protein sequence: CASSPPIGANTEAFF.

The chain combines TRBV3-1 (or the pseudogene TRBV3-2) with TRBJ1-2, with D unresolved. Per germline, CDR1 LGHDT and CDR2 YNNKEL (reference sequence). This CDR3 contains 12 residues. The V end lost 7 bases, the J end lost 2 bases, and 8 bases lay between the germline ends. The CDR3 sequence: CASTGRNYGYTF. The CDR3 region has the DNA TGTGCCAGCACGGGCAGGAACTATGGCTACACCTTC.

The rearrangement links TRBV6-5 to TRBJ2-2, with D hard to call. The CDR3 totals 14 residues. The V gene lost 5 bases and the J gene lost 1 base, with 8 bases spanning the gap. Germline V gene sequence: CDR1 MNHEY, CDR2 SVGAGI. CDR3: CASSRTLNTGELFF. The CDR3 coding sequence is TGTGCCAGCAGTAGGACCCTGAACACCGGGGAGCTGTTTTTT.

The genes are TRBV7-9 and TRBJ2-1; D might be TRBD2 (6 bases). This CDR3 comprises 12 residues. Germline loops: CDR1 SEHNR, CDR2 FQNEAQ (reference sequence). Trimming took 6 bases from V and 9 from J, leaving 12 bases between them. CDR3: CASSATRGEQFF. In DNA, the CDR3 is TGTGCCAGCAGTGCGACTAGAGGTGAGCAGTTCTTC. The whole variable domain, filled in from reference TRBV7-9 and TRBJ2-1, reads DTGVSQNPRHKITKRGQNVTFRCDPISEHNRLYWYRQTLGQGPEFLTYFQNEAQLEKSRLLSDRFSAERPKGSFSTLEIQRTEQGDSAMYLCASSATRGEQFFGPGTRLTVL.

The genes are TRBV14 and TRBJ2-7; TRBD1 matches at 11 bases. Germline-derived CDR1 and CDR2 are SGHDN and FVKESK. This CDR3 comprises 14 residues. V lost 6 bases and J lost 6; bases outside the gene matches: 7. This CDR3 reads CASSAWDRGFEQYF. DNA for the CDR3: TGTGCCAGCAGTGCTTGGGACAGGGGGTTCGAGCAGTACTTC.

The chain has TRBV6-6 and TRBJ1-4, with 7 bases identical to TRBD1. With 6 bases clipped from V and 8 bases from J, the junction kept 6 bases outside the gene matches. This CDR3 is 13 amino acids long. The germline V gene encodes CDR1 MNHNY and CDR2 SVGAGI (reference sequence). The CDR3 DNA sequence: TGTGCCAGCAGAACGGAACAGGGGGAAAAACTGTTTTTT. Protein product: CASRTEQGEKLFF.

This clone was picked up one time. V usage is TRBV20-1 and J usage is TRBJ2-7; possibly TRBD1 for D (5 bases). V dropped 3 bases and J dropped 3 bases, with 12 bases sitting between them. The CDR3 loop spans 13 amino acids. Germline-derived CDR1 and CDR2 are DFQATT and SNEGSKA (reference sequence). This chain's CDR3 is CSASEAGYYEQYF. CDR3 nucleotides: TGCAGTGCTAGTGAGGCAGGGTACTACGAGCAGTACTTC.

This rearrangement joins TRBV7-9 to TRBJ2-3; TRBD2 agrees at 10 bases. The CDR3 spans 13 residues. V shed 6 bases and J 3 bases; nucleotides not matched to a gene: 0. Per the germline V gene, CDR1 is SEHNR and CDR2 is FQNEAQ (reference sequence). The CDR3 DNA reads as TGTGCCAGCAGGACTAGCGGGACAGATACGCAGTATTTT. Protein product: CASRTSGTDTQYF.

This clone came up once. The chain employs TRBV7-2 and TRBJ1-1, with TRBD1 as a possible D gene (5 bases). The CDR3 spans 15 residues. With 4 bases removed from V and 7 bases from J, the gap between germline ends came to 19 bases. Germline V gives CDR1 SGHTA, CDR2 FQGNSA. DNA of the CDR3: TGTGCCAGCAGCTCCCGCTGGGCAGGGATGGATGAAGCTTTCTTT. Protein product: CASSSRWAGMDEAFF.

The chain is built from TRBV3-1 (or the pseudogene TRBV3-2) and TRBJ1-2, with no clear D. Trimming took 1 base from V and 1 from J, leaving 4 bases between them. This CDR3 region has 13 residues. The germline CDR1 and CDR2 sequences are LGHDT and YNNKEL (reference sequence). CDR3 in DNA: TGTGCCAGCAGCCAAGTCAGTAACTATGGCTACACCTTC. This translates into CASSQVSNYGYTF.

The rearrangement uses TRBV9 and TRBJ2-3; the D gene is possibly TRBD1 (6 bases). The germline CDR1 and CDR2 sequences are SGDLS and YYNGEE. CDR3 length: 15 amino acids. With 4 bases removed from V and 0 bases from J, the gap between germline ends came to 12 bases. CDR3 sequence (DNA): TGTGCCAGCAGCCCCCGGACAGCTAGCACAGATACGCAGTATTTT. Translating gives CASSPRTASTDTQYF. Together with reference TRBV9 and TRBJ2-3, the CDR3 gives the full variable domain: DSGVTQTPKHLITATGQRVTLRCSPRSGDLSVYWYQQSLDQGLQFLIQYYNGEERAKGNILERFSAQQFPDLHSELNLSSLELGDSALYFCASSPRTASTDTQYFGPGTRLTVL.

As DNA, the CDR3 is TGCGCCAGCAGCTTGGCCACGGGGGCGAACACTGAAGCTTTCTTT. Translation gives CASSLATGANTEAFF. The genes are TRBV5-1 and TRBJ1-1, with a possible D match to TRBD1 (6 bases). From germline, CDR1 is SGHRS and CDR2 YFSETQ. The CDR3 loop spans 15 amino acids. The V and J ends lost 0 bases and 1 base respectively, with 10 bases between them.

The rearrangement joins TRBV18 to TRBJ1-2; 7 nucleotides agree with TRBD1. V lost 1 base, J lost 4 bases, and 6 bases stayed unmatched. Germline loops: CDR1 KGHSH, CDR2 LQKENI. CDR3 length equals 15 residues. The DNA for the CDR3 is TGTGCCAGCTCACCACAAGGGGACAGCCGCTATGGCTACACCTTC. It specifies CASSPQGDSRYGYTF.

This rearrangement joins TRBV29-1 to TRBJ1-1; D not certain. The CDR3 contains 12 residues. V was shortened by 7 bases and J by 4 bases, with 13 bases between the two germline ends. Germline lookup yields CDR1 SQVTM and CDR2 ANQGSEA. For the CDR3, the DNA is TGCAGCGCGGCGGGCGGGGTCACTGAAGCTTTCTTT. It encodes CSAAGGVTEAFF. Supplemented by reference TRBV29-1 and TRBJ1-1, the full variable domain reads SAVISQKPSRDICQRGTSLTIQCQVDSQVTMMFWYRQQPGQSLTLIATANQGSEATYESGFVIDKFPISRPNLTFSTLTVSNMSPEDSSIYLCSAAGGVTEAFFGQGTRLTVV.

The rearrangement joins TRBV12-3 or TRBV12-4 to TRBJ2-3; D is unclear. The V gene lost 6 bases and the J gene lost 6 bases, with 10 bases spanning the gap. CDR3 length: 12 amino acids. CDR3 loop: CASSKSSDTQYF. In nucleotides, the CDR3 is TGTGCCAGCAGCAAGTCGTCCGATACGCAGTATTTT.

The gene calls are TRBV11-3 and TRBJ2-3; TRBD2 might be the D (7 bases). The V end lost 5 bases, the J end lost 7 bases, and 16 bases lay between the germline ends. From germline, CDR1 is SGHNT and CDR2 YENEEA. This CDR3 region has 14 residues. DNA of the CDR3: TGTGCCAGCAGCGGCACGGGGGGCGGGCATACGCAGTATTTT. This sequence encodes CASSGTGGGHTQYF.

V gene TRBV18 combines with J gene TRBJ1-1; D perhaps matches TRBD1 (6 bases). The CDR3 is 14 amino acids. Germline V gives CDR1 KGHSH, CDR2 LQKENI. V dropped 6 bases and J dropped 5 bases, with 16 bases sitting between them. CDR3 region: CASSPLQGRTEAFF. The CDR3 DNA is TGTGCCAGCTCGCCTCTTCAGGGGCGGACTGAAGCTTTCTTT.

In this sample, this clone turned up once. The chain links TRBV7-2 to TRBJ1-1; D gene unclear. CDR3 length: 14 residues. CDR1 SGHTA and CDR2 FQGNSA come from the germline V gene. Trimming took off 1 base at V and 0 bases at J, with 6 bases between the two ends. The DNA of the CDR3 is TGTGCCAGCAGCTTAGGGAGTATGAACACTGAAGCTTTCTTT. The encoded protein is CASSLGSMNTEAFF.

The chain couples TRBV6-2 or TRBV6-3 to TRBJ2-2; a weak D match, TRBD2 (7 bases). Germline-derived CDR1 and CDR2 are MNHEY and SVGEGT. The ends were cut back, 2 bases at V and 7 bases at J, with 17 bases in the middle. This CDR3 is built from 16 residues. CDR3 in DNA: TGTGCCAGCAGTTACCCCGGACGGGGGGCGGGCGGGGAGCTGTTTTTT. Translating gives CASSYPGRGAGGELFF.

This clone was counted only a few times. V is TRBV19 and J is TRBJ2-5; TRBD2 agrees at 9 bases. This CDR3 region has 12 residues. Germline assignment: CDR1 LNHDA and CDR2 SQIVND (reference sequence). J lost 4 bases, V lost 6 bases, and 0 bases had no gene match. In DNA, the CDR3 is TGTGCCAGTAGACTAGCGGGAGAGACCCAGTACTTC. It translates to CASRLAGETQYF. Together with reference TRBV19 and TRBJ2-5, the CDR3 gives the full variable domain: DGGITQSPKYLFRKEGQNVTLSCEQNLNHDAMYWYRQDPGQGLRLIYYSQIVNDFQKGDIAEGYSVSREKKESFPLTVTSAQKNPTAFYLCASRLAGETQYFGPGTRLLVL.

The chain employs TRBV6-5 and TRBJ1-3, with 7 bases fitting TRBD1. This CDR3 contains 15 residues. V trimming: 2 bases; J trimming: 6 bases; junction bases outside the gene matches: 7. Germline V gives CDR1 MNHEY, CDR2 SVGAGI. This CDR3 is CASSYRGRAENTIYF. As DNA, the CDR3 is TGTGCCAGCAGTTACAGGGGGCGCGCTGAAAACACCATATATTTT.

This sequence joins TRBV7-8 and TRBJ1-1; D possibly corresponds to TRBD1 (6 bases). V shed 4 bases and J shed 0 bases, with 24 bases lying between them. The CDR3 runs to 19 residues. Per germline, CDR1 SGHVS and CDR2 FQNEAQ. The CDR3 bases are TGTGCCAGCAGCTGGGTACAGGGAGCCGCCCTACTAATGAACACTGAAGCTTTCTTT. Translation: CASSWVQGAALLMNTEAFF.

This clone was seen a few times. The rearrangement joins TRBV19 to TRBJ1-5; D may be TRBD1 (5 bases). This CDR3 spans 14 amino acids. V dropped 5 bases and J dropped 6 bases, with 14 bases sitting between them. Germline-derived CDR1 and CDR2 are LNHDA and SQIVND (reference sequence). CDR3 protein: CASSGDGGSQPQHF. The CDR3 DNA is TGTGCCAGTAGTGGAGACGGGGGTAGTCAGCCCCAGCATTTT.

The V and J genes are TRBV6-2 or TRBV6-3 and TRBJ2-1; D perhaps matches TRBD2 (5 bases). The CDR3 is 16 amino acids. Germline V gene sequence: CDR1 MNHEY, CDR2 SVGEGT. The ends were cut back, 5 bases at V and 5 bases at J, with 19 bases in the middle. In nucleotides, the CDR3 is TGTGCCAGCAGTGCCCCGTTAGCGAGATACAACAATGAGCAGTTCTTC. Translation: CASSAPLARYNNEQFF.

This clone has only one observation. J is TRBJ2-7 and V is TRBV5-4; 8 nucleotides line up with TRBD2. The junction had 5 bases not matched to a gene; V was cut back by 5 bases and J by 4 bases. The CDR3 sequence is 13 residues long. Germline V CDR1 and CDR2: SGHNT, YYREEE (reference sequence). DNA for the CDR3: TGTGCCAGCAGTTCCGGGACTAGGTACGAGCAGTACGTC. The encoded protein is CASSSGTRYEQYV.

The chain recombines TRBV27 with TRBJ2-3, with a tentative D call TRBD1 (6 bases). Trimming removed 5 bases from V and 2 bases from J, with 14 bases in between. Germline CDR1 and CDR2: MNHEY and SMNVEV (reference sequence). The CDR3 has 15 amino acids. The CDR3 sequence: CASSGYRDVTDTQYF. CDR3 nucleotide sequence: TGTGCCAGCAGTGGATACAGGGACGTCACAGATACGCAGTATTTT.

This chain uses TRBV6-6 with TRBJ1-1; tentatively, D is TRBD1 (6 bases). The CDR3 extends over 15 amino acids. With 6 bases removed from V and 1 base from J, the gap between germline ends came to 15 bases. In germline, CDR1 is MNHNY, CDR2 SVGAGI (reference sequence). The CDR3 loop is CASSRYQGTNTEAFF. For the CDR3, the DNA is TGTGCCAGCAGCCGATACCAGGGGACGAACACTGAAGCTTTCTTT.

Only one count was recorded for this clone. The chain has TRBV27 and TRBJ1-1; a weak D match, TRBD1 (5 bases). Germline CDR1 MNHEY, CDR2 SMNVEV (reference sequence). CDR3 length equals 13 residues. V was clipped by 3 bases and J by 7 bases, with 12 bases between them. CDR3 nucleotide sequence: TGTGCCAGCAGTTTCTTGGGGGAGGTTGAAGCTTTCTTT. Protein product: CASSFLGEVEAFF.